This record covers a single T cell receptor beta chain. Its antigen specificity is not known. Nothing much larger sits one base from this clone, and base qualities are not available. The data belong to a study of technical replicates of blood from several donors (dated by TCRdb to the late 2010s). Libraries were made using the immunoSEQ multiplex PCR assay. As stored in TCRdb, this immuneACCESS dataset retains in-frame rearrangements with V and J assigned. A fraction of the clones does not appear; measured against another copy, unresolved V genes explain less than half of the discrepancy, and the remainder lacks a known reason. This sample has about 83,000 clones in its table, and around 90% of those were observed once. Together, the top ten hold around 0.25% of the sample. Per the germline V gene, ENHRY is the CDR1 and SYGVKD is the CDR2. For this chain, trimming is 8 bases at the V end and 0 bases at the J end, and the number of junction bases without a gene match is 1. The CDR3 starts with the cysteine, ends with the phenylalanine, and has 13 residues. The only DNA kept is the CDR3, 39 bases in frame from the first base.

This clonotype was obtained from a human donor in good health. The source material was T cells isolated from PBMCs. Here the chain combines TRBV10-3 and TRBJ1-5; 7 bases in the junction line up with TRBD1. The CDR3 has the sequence CAIQGDSNQPQHF. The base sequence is TGTGCCATCCAGGGGGATAGCAATCAGCCCCAGCATTTT.